The clone carrying this T cell receptor (beta chain) occurred a few times. In the original workflow: By means of reference gene primer amplification, nucleated cell counts were estimated. Here immunoSEQ multiplex PCR was the method, and the copy in TCRdb shows in-frame clones only, minus some. V and J calls and clone size are as listed in that table; D and trimming were resolved from the DNA. This table has hundreds of thousands of clones, more than 70% appearing once. The data are from a study of blood T cell repertoires in COVID-19. In the study overall: T cells, B-cell-depleted T cells, or PBMCs provided the cDNA or gDNA that served as material.

Germline V gene sequence: CDR1 SGHNT, CDR2 YYREEE (reference sequence). The CDR3 runs 16 residues. Trimming took 7 bases from V and 0 from J; bases not matched to a gene: 8. This sequence was found in a woman aged 45-60 years who had recovered from COVID-19. The source material was PBMCs or T cells enriched from blood (not recorded which). This chain joins TRBV5-4 and TRBJ2-7; 12 nucleotides agree with TRBD2. Here the CDR3 reads CASASGGASSSYEQYF. The CDR3 nucleotides are TGTGCCAGCGCTAGCGGGGGGGCATCAAGCTCCTACGAGCAGTACTTC.